This T cell receptor (beta chain) was found in a study of STAT5B mutations in CD4+ large granular lymphocyte leukemia. The table came from immunoSEQ multiplex PCR; TCRdb's copy has only in-frame clones and leaves some out. The sample holds some 28,000 clones, 70% to 75% seen once. There are 15 residues in the CDR3. In germline, CDR1 is KGHSH, CDR2 LQKENI. The V end was cut by 3 bases, the J end by 8 bases, with 17 bases between. Material for sequencing was CD4+ T cells from blood buffy coats. The clonotype was recovered from a human donor in good health. The chain joins TRBV18 to TRBJ2-1; perhaps TRBD2 as D (5 bases). For the CDR3, the DNA is TGTGCCAGCTCACCGCTAGCAATCCCTTCGGATGAGCAGTTCTTC. It is translated as CASSPLAIPSDEQFF.